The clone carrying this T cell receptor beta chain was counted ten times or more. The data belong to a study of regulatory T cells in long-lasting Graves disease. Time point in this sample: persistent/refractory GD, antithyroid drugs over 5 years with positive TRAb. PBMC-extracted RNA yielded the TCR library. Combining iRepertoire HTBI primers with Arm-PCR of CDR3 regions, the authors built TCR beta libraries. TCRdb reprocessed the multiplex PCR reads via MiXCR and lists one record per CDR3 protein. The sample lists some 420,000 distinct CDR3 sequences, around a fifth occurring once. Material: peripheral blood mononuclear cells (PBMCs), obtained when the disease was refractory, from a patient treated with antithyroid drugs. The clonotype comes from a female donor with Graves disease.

CDR3: CASSQKKGEAFF. The CDR3 nucleotides read TGTGCCAGCAGCCAAAAGAAGGGCGAAGCTTTCTTT. The chain couples TRBV28 to TRBJ1-1; no clear D gene. Deletions cut 6 bases from V and 8 bases from J, with 13 bases between. Per germline, CDR1 MDHEN and CDR2 SYDVKM. This CDR3 is built from 12 residues.